The rows below give T cell receptor beta chains drawn from one sample of a study of regulatory T cells in long-lasting Graves disease. TCRdb independently ran MiXCR on the multiplex PCR reads; one entry per CDR3 protein. The table lists roughly 420,000 distinct CDR3 sequences, around 15% of them singletons. These records were also assigned to another study, of T cells in Graves' hyperthyroidism and ophthalmopathy.

Sample: peripheral blood mononuclear cells (PBMCs), taken at new diagnosis, from a patient treated with antithyroid drugs. Source of these receptors: a woman aged 45-65 years with Graves disease. Each CDR3 is given with its conserved first and last residue. The D gene is left open where the match is weak. Size is omitted from some rows. Given values are once, few, many or a class for expanded clones.

D: .; size: .; J: TRBJ1-3; V: TRBV4-1; DNA: TGCGCCAGCAGCCTTCCTACACCCGTCTCTGGAAACACCATATATTTT; CDR3: CASSLPTPVSGNTIYF
D: TRBD2; size: .; J: TRBJ2-4; V: TRBV2; DNA: TGTGCCAGCAGTGAAATGTCCGGGGGGGGCTGGGACATTCAGTACTTC; CDR3: CASSEMSGGGWDIQYF
D: .; size: many; J: TRBJ2-2; V: TRBV7-9; DNA: TGTGCCAGCAGCTCCACCCCGGTGACCGGGGAGCTGTTTTTT; CDR3: CASSSTPVTGELFF
D: TRBD2; size: few; J: TRBJ2-2; V: TRBV30; DNA: TGTGCCTGGGTAGCGGGGTCGAACACCGGGGAGCTGTTTTTT; CDR3: CAWVAGSNTGELFF
D: TRBD2; size: .; J: TRBJ2-1; V: TRBV7-3; DNA: TGTGCCAGCAGCTCTCAGGATAGCGGGAGGGTGTTCTTC; CDR3: CASSSQDSGRVFF
D: TRBD2; size: few; J: TRBJ2-7; V: TRBV5-1; DNA: TGCGCCAGCAGCTCCGGATGGACTAGCGGGAGGGGCGAGCAGTACTTC; CDR3: CASSSGWTSGRGEQYF
D: .; size: .; J: TRBJ2-5; V: TRBV5-1; DNA: TGCGCCAGCAGCTTGGCCGGTGGGGGCCGGGAGACCCAGTACTTC; CDR3: CASSLAGGGRETQYF
D: TRBD1; size: few; J: TRBJ1-5; V: TRBV10-3; DNA: TGTGCCATCAGTGGGACAGGAGGACAGCCCCAGCATTTT; CDR3: CAISGTGGQPQHF
D: TRBD2; size: .; J: TRBJ2-7; V: TRBV7-3; DNA: TGTGCCAGCAGCCCCACTAGCGGGAGGAGCTCCTACGAGCAGTACTTC; CDR3: CASSPTSGRSSYEQYF
D: TRBD1; size: few; J: TRBJ1-3; V: TRBV6-1; DNA: TGTGCCAGCAGTGGGGCAGGGGGTATGACTGGAAACACCATATATTTT; CDR3: CASSGAGGMTGNTIYF
D: .; size: many; J: TRBJ2-7; V: TRBV7-8; DNA: TGTGCCAGCAGCTTAGGATCCGGGGCAGGAGAGCAGTACTTC; CDR3: CASSLGSGAGEQYF
D: .; size: .; J: TRBJ1-1; V: TRBV13; DNA: TGTGCCAGCAGCTTACTGGGGGCGTCTTCGGGGGTCACTGAAGCTTTCTTT; CDR3: CASSLLGASSGVTEAFF
D: TRBD2; size: many; J: TRBJ2-3; V: TRBV20-1; DNA: TGCAGTGCCACACCCGGACTAGCGGTCGGAGATACGCAGTATTTT; CDR3: CSATPGLAVGDTQYF
D: TRBD2; size: .; J: TRBJ2-5; V: TRBV7-6; DNA: TGTGCCAGCAGCTCCGGGAGGACCCTTGGGGAGACCCAGTACTTC; CDR3: CASSSGRTLGETQYF
D: .; size: .; J: TRBJ2-3; V: TRBV24-1; DNA: TGTGCCACCAGTGACACGTCCATGGGGTTCACAGATACGCAGTATTTT; CDR3: CATSDTSMGFTDTQYF
D: TRBD1; size: many; J: TRBJ2-3; V: TRBV20-1; DNA: TGCAGTGCTCCCGGGACAGTGAGCACAGATACGCAGTATTTT; CDR3: CSAPGTVSTDTQYF
D: .; size: .; J: TRBJ1-2; V: TRBV7-9; DNA: TGTGCCAGCAGCTTAATCGACTATGGCTACACCTTC; CDR3: CASSLIDYGYTF
D: TRBD2; size: .; J: TRBJ2-1; V: TRBV11-3; DNA: TGCGCCAGCAGCCAAGAGGTACCGACTAGCTGGGATGAGCAGTTCTTC; CDR3: CASSQEVPTSWDEQFF
D: .; size: .; J: TRBJ1-1; V: TRBV5-6; DNA: TGTGCCAGCAGCTTCGACCCATTCACTGAAGCTTTCTTT; CDR3: CASSFDPFTEAFF
D: .; size: many; J: TRBJ2-5; V: TRBV20-1; DNA: TGCAGTGCTAGAGATCTCCGGGAGAAAGAGACCCAGTACTTC; CDR3: CSARDLREKETQYF
D: TRBD2; size: .; J: TRBJ2-7; V: TRBV12-3/TRBV12-4; DNA: TGTGCCAGCAGGAAGACTAGCGGGAGTCCCGAGCAGTACTTC; CDR3: CASRKTSGSPEQYF
D: .; size: few; J: TRBJ2-2; V: TRBV18; DNA: TGTGCCAGCTCACCTTCGAGTACTCCCCGGGGAGCCGGGGAGCTGTTTTTT; CDR3: CASSPSSTPRGAGELFF
D: .; size: many; J: TRBJ2-7; V: TRBV2; DNA: TGTGCCAGCAGTACCCACCCCGGGAGCTCCTACGAGCAGTACTTC; CDR3: CASSTHPGSSYEQYF
D: TRBD2; size: many; J: TRBJ2-3; V: TRBV7-9; DNA: TGTGCCAGCAGCTTAGCCCAGCGGGAGACAGATACGCAGTATTTT; CDR3: CASSLAQRETDTQYF
D: TRBD2; size: .; J: TRBJ2-1; V: TRBV9; DNA: TGTGCCAGCAGCGTAGATAGGACTAGCGGGACCGTTGGGCAGTTCTTC; CDR3: CASSVDRTSGTVGQFF
D: TRBD1; size: few; J: TRBJ2-1; V: TRBV19; DNA: TGTGCCAGTAGTATTAGGGGGACAGGGGGGAATGAGCAGTTCTTC; CDR3: CASSIRGTGGNEQFF
D: TRBD1; size: many; J: TRBJ2-1; V: TRBV11-3; DNA: TGTGCCAGCAGTCCCGACAGGGGTCACTACAATGAGCAGTTCTTC; CDR3: CASSPDRGHYNEQFF
D: .; size: .; J: TRBJ2-2; V: TRBV6-2/TRBV6-3; DNA: TGTGCCAGCAGCGCCCCTCCGAACACCGGGGAGCTGTTTTTT; CDR3: CASSAPPNTGELFF
D: TRBD2; size: few; J: TRBJ2-5; V: TRBV5-1; DNA: TGCGCCAGCAATCTGGGACTAGCGGACCAAGAGACCCAGTACTTC; CDR3: CASNLGLADQETQYF
D: .; size: few; J: TRBJ1-6; V: TRBV28; DNA: TGTGCCAGCAGTCCCCCTGATGGAAATTCACCCCTCCACTTT; CDR3: CASSPPDGNSPLHF
D: TRBD2; size: few; J: TRBJ2-2; V: TRBV6-5; DNA: TGTGCCAGCAGTTATGTTAGCGGGAGGGCCGGGGAGCTGTTTTTT; CDR3: CASSYVSGRAGELFF
D: .; size: once; J: TRBJ2-2; V: TRBV7-9; DNA: TGTGCCAGCAGCCCTAGGCAGAACACCGGGAAGCTGTTTTTT; CDR3: CASSPRQNTGKLFF
D: .; size: few; J: TRBJ2-1; V: TRBV20-1; DNA: TGCAGTGCTAGGTGGCGCGAGTACAATGAGCAGTTCTTC; CDR3: CSARWREYNEQFF
D: TRBD2; size: .; J: TRBJ2-2; V: TRBV29-1; DNA: TGCAGCGTGCAAGGGACTAGCGGGTCGAACACCGGGGAGCTGTTTTTT; CDR3: CSVQGTSGSNTGELFF
D: .; size: many; J: TRBJ2-1; V: TRBV27; DNA: TGTGCCAGCAGTCCTGCTCCGGGGTCGGACTTCTACAATGAGCAGTTCTTC; CDR3: CASSPAPGSDFYNEQFF
D: .; size: few; J: TRBJ1-5; V: TRBV19; DNA: TGTGCCAGTAGTTGGCGGGGGCTGGGCCCCAATCAGCCCCAGCATTTT; CDR3: CASSWRGLGPNQPQHF
D: .; size: .; J: TRBJ1-4; V: TRBV30; DNA: TGTGCCTGGGGGTGGGCGAGTAATGAAAAACTGTTTTTT; CDR3: CAWGWASNEKLFF
D: .; size: many; J: TRBJ1-6; V: TRBV11-2; DNA: TGTGCCAGCAGCTTAACTCTGGGTACCCTCCACTTT; CDR3: CASSLTLGTLHF
D: .; size: few; J: TRBJ1-2; V: TRBV7-9; DNA: TGTGCCAGCAGCTCCCGGACGGGTTGCACCTTC; CDR3: CASSSRTGCTF
D: .; size: .; J: TRBJ1-4; V: TRBV29-1; DNA: TGCAGCGTTGTAGGCAGTGATGATGAAAAACTGTTTTTT; CDR3: CSVVGSDDEKLFF
D: .; size: .; J: TRBJ2-5; V: TRBV19; DNA: TGTGCCAGTAGTATGGCTAGCACTGGGGAGACCCAGCACTTC; CDR3: CASSMASTGETQHF
D: TRBD2; size: many; J: TRBJ2-1; V: TRBV28; DNA: TGTGCCAGCAGCTCGGCCGGGACTAGCGGGTTAGGTGAGCAGTTCTTC; CDR3: CASSSAGTSGLGEQFF
D: .; size: .; J: TRBJ1-4; V: TRBV10-2; DNA: TGCGCCAGCAGCTCTAAGGGGAGACGGGATGAAAAACTGTTTTTT; CDR3: CASSSKGRRDEKLFF
D: TRBD2; size: many; J: TRBJ2-7; V: TRBV5-6; DNA: TGTGCCAGCAGCTTGACCCAGCGGGGGACCTACGAGCAGTACTTC; CDR3: CASSLTQRGTYEQYF
D: TRBD1; size: many; J: TRBJ2-5; V: TRBV3-1; DNA: TGTGCCAGCAGACGACAGGGGTTCCAAGAGACCCAGTACTTC; CDR3: CASRRQGFQETQYF
D: .; size: few; J: TRBJ2-5; V: TRBV18; DNA: TGTGCCAGCTCACCACCGGGAGATCAAGAGACCACCCAGTACTTC; CDR3: CASSPPGDQETTQYF
D: TRBD1; size: many; J: TRBJ2-7; V: TRBV11-2; DNA: TGTGCCAGCAGCCAAAGACAGGGACCCTACTACGAGCAGTACTTC; CDR3: CASSQRQGPYYEQYF
D: TRBD1; size: few; J: TRBJ2-7; V: TRBV24-1; DNA: TGTGCCACCAGTGATCCAAAACCTACGGGGACAGGGACCTACGAGCAGTACTTC; CDR3: CATSDPKPTGTGTYEQYF
D: .; size: .; J: TRBJ2-1; V: TRBV6-5; DNA: TGTGCCAGCAGTTCTACGTTAAAGCAGTTCTTC; CDR3: CASSSTLKQFF
D: .; size: many; J: TRBJ1-2; V: TRBV30; DNA: TGTGCCTGTAACACACAGGGTGTGGATGGCTACACCTTC; CDR3: CACNTQGVDGYTF
D: TRBD1; size: many; J: TRBJ1-5; V: TRBV6-1; DNA: TGTGCCAGCAGTAGACGACAGGGTTGGGATCAGCCCCAGCATTTT; CDR3: CASSRRQGWDQPQHF
D: .; size: many; J: TRBJ1-2; V: TRBV4-1; DNA: TGCGCCAGCAGCCAGGCGCAACTAAAGCGCAGGTTAGGGGATGGCTACACCTTC; CDR3: CASSQAQLKRRLGDGYTF
D: TRBD2; size: many; J: TRBJ2-7; V: TRBV28; DNA: TGTGCCAGCAGTTCGCCTAGCGGCTCCTACGAGCAGTACTTC; CDR3: CASSSPSGSYEQYF